The 26 T cell receptor beta chains reported below all come from one sample, sequenced in a study of T cells after somatic rescue of genetic block. Data came from immunoSEQ multiplex PCR; TCRdb stores just in-frame clones and leaves some out. The sample contains around 100,000 clones, around 90% of which appear only once. The sequencing sample was made of peripheral blood mononuclear cells (PBMCs). The receptors were sampled from a young woman.

The chain carries TRBV5-5 and TRBJ2-3; TRBD1 aligns across 8 bases. Germline assignment: CDR1 SGHKS and CDR2 YYEKEE (reference sequence). The junction had 6 bases not matched to a gene; V was cut back by 4 bases and J by 5 bases. The CDR3 spans 14 residues. In DNA form, the CDR3 reads TGTGCCAGCAGCACGGACAGGGCGGGAGATACGCAGTATTTT. Translation gives CASSTDRAGDTQYF.

This clone was picked up a small number of times. The rearrangement links TRBV5-1 to TRBJ2-1; D is uncertain. The CDR3 loop spans 14 amino acids. V lost 1 base and J 0 bases, leaving 5 bases between the germline ends. CDR1 and CDR2 from the germline V gene are SGHRS and YFSETQ. CDR3 nucleotide sequence: TGCGCCAGCAGCTTGCAGGACTCCTACAATGAGCAGTTCTTC. The encoded protein is CASSLQDSYNEQFF.

The genes are TRBV7-2 and TRBJ2-5, with 7 bases aligning to TRBD2. CDR3 length: 16 amino acids. V lost 2 bases to trimming and J lost 2 bases; unmatched junction nucleotides: 8. The germline V gene has CDR1 SGHTA and CDR2 FQGNSA. The CDR3 protein is CASSLFPGGKQETQYF. CDR3 nucleotides: TGTGCCAGCAGCTTATTTCCGGGGGGAAAACAAGAGACCCAGTACTTC.

This clone appeared a single time. The chain has TRBV11-3 and TRBJ1-1, with D unresolved. V was cut by 1 base and J by 0 bases, with 12 bases left in between. Germline V gene data show CDR1 as SGHNT and CDR2 as YENEEA. The CDR3 covers 16 residues. Written as DNA, the CDR3 is TGTGCCAGCAGCTTAGTAATGACGATCATGAACACTGAAGCTTTCTTT. Translated, it gives CASSLVMTIMNTEAFF.

The DNA for the CDR3 is TGTGCCAGCAGCTCCAGCGGGGCCTCTAACAATGAGCAGTTCTTC. This gives the protein CASSSSGASNNEQFF. The chain carries TRBV7-8 and TRBJ2-1, with 7 bases that match TRBD2. Germline lookup yields CDR1 SGHVS and CDR2 FQNEAQ. J gave up 5 bases and V 4 bases, and 8 bases lay outside the gene matches. The CDR3 has 15 amino acids.

This clone was counted a single time. V usage is TRBV18 and J usage is TRBJ1-6; TRBD1 might be the D (5 bases). The germline V gene has CDR1 KGHSH and CDR2 LQKENI. Trimming stripped 3 bases from V and 10 bases from J, with 16 bases between. The CDR3 runs 15 residues. CDR3 coding DNA: TGTGCCAGCTCACCGCTAAAGGGGTTTTGGTCACCCCTCCACTTT. Its translation is CASSPLKGFWSPLHF.

V and J are TRBV6-1 and TRBJ2-1; either TRBD1 or TRBD2 may supply D (6 bases each). The CDR3 totals 14 residues. The germline V gene encodes CDR1 MNHNS and CDR2 SASEGT. V dropped 7 bases and J dropped 4 bases, with 14 bases sitting between them. The CDR3: CASIGGGLYNEQFF. In DNA form, the CDR3 reads TGTGCCAGCATCGGGGGCGGGTTATACAATGAGCAGTTCTTC.

This chain connects TRBV25-1 to TRBJ1-5, with D hard to call. Trimming took off 11 bases at V and 4 bases at J, with 21 bases between the two ends. CDR1 and CDR2 from the germline V gene are MGHDK and SYGVNS. The CDR3 covers 15 residues. The CDR3 region is CAGPAEGGRNQPQHF. In DNA form, the CDR3 reads TGTGCCGGTCCCGCCGAGGGTGGGAGGAATCAGCCCCAGCATTTT.

This chain's CDR3 is CASSPRIPQPQHF. DNA for the CDR3: TGTGCCAGCAGTCCCAGGATCCCCCAGCCCCAGCATTTT. The chain has TRBV27 and TRBJ1-5; D is unclear. V lost 5 bases and J 7 bases, leaving 12 bases between the germline ends. This CDR3 contains 13 residues. The germline V gene has CDR1 MNHEY and CDR2 SMNVEV (reference sequence).

The J gene is TRBJ2-1, the V gene TRBV11-2; D unresolved. The V and J ends lost 5 bases and 4 bases respectively, with 15 bases between them. Germline lookup yields CDR1 SGHAT and CDR2 FQNNGV. There are 15 residues in the CDR3. CDR3 nucleotides: TGTGCCAGCAGCCAACCTAGGCGTGGTTACAATGAGCAGTTCTTC. Its protein is CASSQPRRGYNEQFF.

The gene calls are TRBV19 and TRBJ2-7; 8 bases are a match to TRBD2. CDR1 is LNHDA and CDR2 is SQIVND in the germline V gene (reference sequence). The CDR3 covers 14 residues. The trim removed 7 bases at V and 2 bases at J, leaving 7 bases unmatched. CDR3 loop: CASNPGGLTYEQYF. CDR3 sequence (DNA): TGTGCCAGTAATCCGGGGGGGTTGACCTACGAGCAGTACTTC.

The CDR3 is CASSYDSISGNTIYF. The CDR3 DNA reads TGTGCCAGCAGTTACGACAGTATCTCTGGAAACACCATATATTTT. The J gene is TRBJ1-3, the V gene TRBV6-6; D perhaps matches TRBD1 (5 bases). The germline CDR1 and CDR2 sequences are MNHNY and SVGAGI (reference sequence). Trimming took 2 bases from V and 0 from J, leaving 8 bases between them. The CDR3 totals 15 residues.

The rearrangement links TRBV4-3 to TRBJ2-5; 10 nucleotides agree with TRBD1. The CDR3 totals 15 residues. The junction had 4 bases not matched to a gene; V was cut back by 1 base and J by 5 bases. Germline V gene lookup returns CDR1 LGHNA and CDR2 YSLEER. CDR3 in amino acids: CASSQGQGAGETQYF. The CDR3 DNA follows: TGCGCCAGCAGCCAAGGACAGGGGGCAGGGGAGACCCAGTACTTC.

J is TRBJ2-1 and V is TRBV9, with D hard to call. The CDR3 has 11 residues. V lost 3 bases and J 6 bases, leaving 4 bases between the germline ends. In germline, CDR1 is SGDLS, CDR2 YYNGEE. Written as DNA, the CDR3 is TGTGCCAGCAGCGGGTTCAATGAGCAGTTCTTC. It encodes CASSGFNEQFF.

This clone has only one observation. The gene calls are TRBV5-6 and TRBJ1-2; D ambiguous. The CDR3 has 14 residues. V lost 4 bases, J lost 4 bases, and 14 bases lay in between. Germline-derived CDR1 and CDR2 are SGHDT and YYEEEE. The CDR3 spells CASSPQPGVYGYTF. DNA for the CDR3: TGTGCCAGCAGCCCCCAACCTGGGGTCTATGGCTACACCTTC.

V gene TRBV20-1 combines with J gene TRBJ2-7; D not certain. This CDR3 contains 11 residues. V was clipped by 0 bases and J by 3 bases, with 3 bases between them. CDR1 is DFQATT, CDR2 SNEGSKA, per germline (reference sequence). CDR3 DNA: TGCAGTGCTAGAGAGTACTACGAGCAGTACTTC. The encoded protein is CSAREYYEQYF.

The rearrangement links TRBV13 to TRBJ1-2; D may be TRBD1 (6 bases). Trimming stripped 5 bases from V and 8 bases from J, with 15 bases between. The CDR3 covers 13 residues. Germline V CDR1 and CDR2: PRHDT, FYEKMQ (reference sequence). In DNA form, the CDR3 reads TGTGCCAGCAGCCCAGGGGAGGGAAAAGGCTACACCTTC. Translation: CASSPGEGKGYTF.

In its sample, this clone was seen a few times. The genes are TRBV30 and TRBJ1-1; D is uncertain. The CDR3 contains 13 residues. V lost 7 bases and J lost 6, with 18 bases in between. CDR1 and CDR2 (germline): GTSNPN, SVGIG (reference sequence). CDR3 DNA sequence: TGTGCCTCCGCCCCCCGGGCTAAGGCTGAAGCTTTCTTT. Translated: CASAPRAKAEAFF.

This clone was seen just once. V is TRBV7-8 and J is TRBJ2-3; D possibly uses TRBD1 or TRBD2 (7 bases each). This CDR3 has 15 residues. Trimming shortened V by 1 base and J by 3 bases, and 11 bases separated the two germline ends. Germline loops: CDR1 SGHVS, CDR2 FQNEAQ. The CDR3 reads CASSLDRGGTDTQYF. In DNA, the CDR3 is TGTGCCAGCAGCTTAGACAGGGGAGGGACAGATACGCAGTATTTT. Filled out from reference TRBV7-8 and TRBJ2-3, the complete variable domain reads GAGVSQSPRYKVAKRGQDVALRCDPISGHVSLFWYQQALGQGPEFLTYFQNEAQLDKSGLPSDRFFAERPEGSVSTLKIQRTQQEDSAVYLCASSLDRGGTDTQYFGPGTRLTVL.

This clone was detected once. The rearrangement links TRBV18 to TRBJ2-7; no definite D call. V was shortened by 2 bases and J by 7 bases, with 12 bases between the two germline ends. This CDR3 spans 13 amino acids. From germline, CDR1 is KGHSH and CDR2 LQKENI. This chain's CDR3 is CASSPSEADEQYF. CDR3 bases: TGTGCCAGCTCACCAAGCGAGGCAGATGAGCAGTACTTC. Full variable domain (missing parts from reference TRBV18 and TRBJ2-7): NAGVMQNPRHLVRRRGQEARLRCSPMKGHSHVYWYRQLPEEGLKFMVYLQKENIIDESGMPKERFSAEFPKEGPSILRIQQVVRGDSAAYFCASSPSEADEQYFGPGTRLTVT.

The chain employs TRBV27 and TRBJ2-5; 8 bases are shared with TRBD1. The germline gives CDR1 MNHEY, CDR2 SMNVEV (reference sequence). V dropped 4 bases and J dropped 4; count of bases not matched to a gene: 8. CDR3 size: 15 residues. Here the CDR3 reads CASSYRDRMGETQYF. The DNA of the CDR3 is TGTGCCAGCAGTTATCGGGACAGGATGGGAGAGACCCAGTACTTC.

This clone came up once. The chain recombines TRBV10-3 with TRBJ2-2, with D perhaps matching TRBD2 (5 bases). V lost 2 bases and J lost 0, with 7 bases in between. The germline V gene has CDR1 ENHRY and CDR2 SYGVKD. The CDR3 is 15 amino acids. The CDR3 reads CAISERGTNTGELFF. The CDR3 region has the DNA TGTGCCATCAGTGAGCGGGGTACGAACACCGGGGAGCTGTTTTTT.

The rearrangement uses TRBV19 and TRBJ2-2; the match to TRBD2 covers 7 bases. Germline V lookup: CDR1 LNHDA, CDR2 SQIVND (reference sequence). CDR3 size: 14 residues. V shed 8 bases and J 1 base; nucleotides not matched to a gene: 4. The CDR3 loop is CASGGDWNTGELFF. DNA for the CDR3: TGTGCCAGTGGGGGGGATTGGAACACCGGGGAGCTGTTTTTT.

The rearrangement links TRBV19 to TRBJ1-4; tentative D call: TRBD1 (5 bases). Germline-derived CDR1 and CDR2 are LNHDA and SQIVND (reference sequence). The CDR3 has 15 amino acids. The V gene lost 5 bases and the J gene lost 8 bases, with 18 bases spanning the gap. DNA for the CDR3: TGTGCCAGTAGTCTCGCAGGGCTCGGGGACGAAAAACTGTTTTTT. This encodes CASSLAGLGDEKLFF.

A few counts support this clone. This chain links TRBV4-2 with TRBJ1-6; the match to TRBD1 covers 10 bases. Trimming removed 4 bases from V and 10 bases from J; junction bases left unmatched: 7. The length of the CDR3 is 15 residues. Germline CDR1 and CDR2: LGHNA and YNFKEQ. The CDR3 DNA reads as TGTGCCAGCAGCCCCCCGGGACAGGGGCTATCACCCCTCCACTTT. Translated: CASSPPGQGLSPLHF.

V gene TRBV7-2 combines with J gene TRBJ1-2; D perhaps matches TRBD1 (6 bases). The V and J ends lost 3 bases and 8 bases respectively, with 13 bases between them. The germline gives CDR1 SGHTA, CDR2 FQGNSA. This CDR3 region has 13 residues. The CDR3 reads CASSLHRAGGYTF. As DNA, the CDR3 is TGTGCCAGCAGCTTGCACAGGGCGGGAGGCTACACCTTC.